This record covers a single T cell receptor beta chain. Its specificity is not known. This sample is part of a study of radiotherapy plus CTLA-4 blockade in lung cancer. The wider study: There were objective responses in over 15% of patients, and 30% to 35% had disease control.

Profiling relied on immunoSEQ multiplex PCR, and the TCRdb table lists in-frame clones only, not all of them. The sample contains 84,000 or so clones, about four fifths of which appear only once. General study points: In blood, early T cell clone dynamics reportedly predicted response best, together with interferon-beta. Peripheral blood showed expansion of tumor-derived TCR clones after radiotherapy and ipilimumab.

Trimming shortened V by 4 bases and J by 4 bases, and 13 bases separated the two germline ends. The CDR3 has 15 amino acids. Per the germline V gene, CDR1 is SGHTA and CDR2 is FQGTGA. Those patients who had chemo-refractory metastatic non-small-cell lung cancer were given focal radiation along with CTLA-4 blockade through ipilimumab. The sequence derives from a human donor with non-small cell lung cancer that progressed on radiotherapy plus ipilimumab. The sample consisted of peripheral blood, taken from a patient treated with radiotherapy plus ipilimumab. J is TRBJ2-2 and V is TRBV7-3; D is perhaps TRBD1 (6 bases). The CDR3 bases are TGTGCCAGCAGCTCCCGGGACACCTCCACCGGGGAGCTGTTTTTT. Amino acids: CASSSRDTSTGELFF.